The 27 T cell receptor beta chains below come from one sample, sequenced in a study of blood T cell repertoires in COVID-19. TCRdb keeps only in-frame clones here, not all; method: immunoSEQ multiplex PCR. This sample has about 280,000 clones, with approximately 85% found just once. Sequenced: peripheral blood. These receptors were collected from a woman between 70 and 85 years old with acute or convalescent COVID-19.

The chain links TRBV5-1 to TRBJ2-3; D remains unclear. Deletions cut 1 base from V and 2 bases from J, with 11 bases between. Germline lookup yields CDR1 SGHRS and CDR2 YFSETQ. The CDR3 sequence is 15 residues long. The CDR3 region is CASSLSALDTDTQYF. CDR3 nucleotide sequence: TGCGCCAGCAGCTTGTCCGCGCTTGACACAGATACGCAGTATTTT.

The rearrangement links TRBV30 to TRBJ1-5; tentative D call: TRBD1 (5 bases). CDR1 GTSNPN and CDR2 SVGIG come from the germline V gene (reference sequence). Trimming pared 2 bases from V and 2 bases from J, leaving 10 bases between. This CDR3 comprises 14 residues. The CDR3 region has the DNA TGTGCCTGGAGTCCAGGACAAGGCAATCAGCCCCAGCATTTT. This gives the protein CAWSPGQGNQPQHF.

On this clone: Distinct nucleotide sequences in the sample also encode this CDR3. The chain uses TRBV11-2 and TRBJ1-2; tentative D call: TRBD1 (5 bases). Trimming pared 5 bases from V and 2 bases from J, leaving 12 bases between. This CDR3 has 14 residues. In germline, CDR1 is SGHAT, CDR2 FQNNGV. CDR3 DNA sequence: TGTGCCAGCAGCCTAGGCGCAGGGAACTATGGCTACACCTTC. Protein product: CASSLGAGNYGYTF.

J is TRBJ1-2 and V is TRBV3-1 (or the pseudogene TRBV3-2); 10 bases fit TRBD1. CDR1 is LGHDT and CDR2 is YNNKEL in the germline V gene (reference sequence). The J segment lost 7 bases and the V segment lost 3 bases, leaving 14 bases of the junction unmatched. The CDR3 is 17 residues long. This CDR3 reads CASSHPVGTGVRRGYTF. CDR3 bases: TGTGCCAGCAGCCACCCCGTGGGGACAGGGGTGCGTCGTGGCTACACCTTC.

Points on this clone: At one end the junction does not follow the germline gene, possibly because of a read error. The V and J genes are TRBV7-9 and TRBJ2-3; 8 bases are shared with TRBD2. CDR1 is SEHNR, CDR2 FQNEAQ, per germline (reference sequence). The CDR3 consists of 13 residues. CDR3 protein: CASSLHVDGGAIW. The CDR3 region has the DNA TGTGCCAGCAGCTTACATGTGGACGGGGGGGCCATCTGG.

J is TRBJ1-6 and V is TRBV5-1; 8 bases are a match to TRBD1. This CDR3 spans 13 amino acids. In germline, CDR1 is SGHRS, CDR2 YFSETQ. Trimming removed 4 bases from V and 12 bases from J; junction bases left unmatched: 6. CDR3 nucleotides: TGCGCCAGCAGCAGGGGGACAGGAGTACCCCTCCACTTT. Amino acids: CASSRGTGVPLHF.

This clone turned up a few times. The gene calls are TRBV6-5 and TRBJ1-1, with 10 bases lining up with TRBD1. The CDR3 is made up of 15 amino acids. Germline V gene lookup returns CDR1 MNHEY and CDR2 SVGAGI. V lost 6 bases, J lost 1 base, and 5 bases stayed unmatched. The CDR3 protein is CASSPDRGRNTEAFF. The CDR3 nucleotides read TGTGCCAGCAGCCCAGACAGGGGGCGGAACACTGAAGCTTTCTTT.

This clone was seen more than once but under ten times. Other DNA variants within this sample encode the same CDR3. The V and J genes are TRBV6-5 and TRBJ1-5; D gene ambiguous. The CDR3 runs to 13 residues. Trimming removed 0 bases from V and 7 bases from J, with 7 bases in between. Looked up from germline, CDR1 is MNHEY and CDR2 is SVGAGI. The CDR3 DNA reads as TGTGCCAGCAGTTACTCTCGGGAGCAGCCCCAGCATTTT. Translation gives CASSYSREQPQHF.

CDR3 amino acids: CASSATGTANTGELFF. The CDR3, as DNA: TGTGCCAGCTCGGCTACCGGGACAGCGAACACCGGGGAGCTGTTTTTT. This chain links TRBV18 with TRBJ2-2, with 7 positions matching TRBD1. CDR1 is KGHSH, CDR2 LQKENI, per germline. CDR3 size: 16 residues. With V trimmed by 6 bases and J by 0 bases, 7 bases remained unmatched.

The rearrangement uses TRBV7-9 and TRBJ1-1, with 9 bases fitting TRBD1. The germline V gene has CDR1 SEHNR and CDR2 FQNEAQ (reference sequence). V lost 7 bases to trimming and J lost 4 bases; unmatched junction nucleotides: 10. The CDR3 has 15 amino acids. CDR3 region: CASTLWTGVSTEAFF. In DNA form, the CDR3 reads TGTGCCAGCACCTTGTGGACAGGGGTCAGCACTGAAGCTTTCTTT.

The genes are TRBV6-6 and TRBJ2-3, with D perhaps matching TRBD1 (5 bases). The CDR3 has 15 amino acids. The germline V gene encodes CDR1 MNHNY and CDR2 SVGAGI (reference sequence). Deletions cut 8 bases from V and 2 bases from J, with 17 bases between. The chain's CDR3 is CASCQLGAVTDTQYF. Written as DNA, the CDR3 is TGTGCCAGCTGCCAGTTAGGGGCCGTCACAGATACGCAGTATTTT.

The rearrangement links TRBV19 to TRBJ1-1; D ambiguous. Trimming removed 6 bases from V and 2 bases from J, with 4 bases in between. The CDR3 loop spans 11 amino acids. Germline values: CDR1 LNHDA, CDR2 SQIVND (reference sequence). DNA for the CDR3: TGTGCCAGTAGCCTCAACACTGAAGCTTTCTTT. This gives the protein CASSLNTEAFF.

The chain uses TRBV7-3 and TRBJ1-1; no clear D gene. Trimming took off 3 bases at V and 5 bases at J, with 10 bases between the two ends. CDR3 length: 13 amino acids. CDR1 SGHTA and CDR2 FQGTGA come from the germline V gene. CDR3 coding DNA: TGTGCCAGCAGCTTCGAGAGGCATACTGAAGCTTTCTTT. Encoded protein: CASSFERHTEAFF.

CDR3 sequence reads: CASSFGGTGLSNYGYTF. CDR3 bases: TGCGCCAGCAGCTTCGGGGGGACAGGGCTATCTAACTATGGCTACACCTTC. The gene calls are TRBV5-1 and TRBJ1-2; 9 positions agree with TRBD1. The CDR3 runs 17 residues. Germline loops: CDR1 SGHRS, CDR2 YFSETQ. V was pared by 2 bases and J by 0 bases, with 8 bases of the junction left unmatched.

The chain has TRBV5-1 and TRBJ2-1, with D possibly matching TRBD2 (6 bases). The CDR3 sequence is 15 residues long. Germline V gene data show CDR1 as SGHRS and CDR2 as YFSETQ. The V end was cut by 0 bases, the J end by 2 bases, with 9 bases between. The chain's CDR3 is CASSLVEGTYNEQFF. CDR3 bases: TGCGCCAGCAGCTTGGTGGAGGGAACCTACAATGAGCAGTTCTTC.

The chain uses TRBV19 and TRBJ1-2, with D possibly TRBD1 on 6 matching bases. The CDR3 totals 14 residues. V lost 3 bases and J 8 bases, leaving 16 bases between the germline ends. Per germline, CDR1 LNHDA and CDR2 SQIVND (reference sequence). The CDR3 bases are TGTGCCAGTAGTATGACAGGATCGATCCCAGGCTACACCTTC. Its protein is CASSMTGSIPGYTF.

V gene TRBV28 combines with J gene TRBJ1-2, with TRBD1 matching over 9 bases. CDR3 length: 11 residues. V lost 11 bases and J lost 8; bases outside the gene matches: 6. The germline V gene has CDR1 MDHEN and CDR2 SYDVKM. The CDR3 bases are TGTGCCTCGGGACAGGGCTACGGCTACACCTTC. This gives the protein CASGQGYGYTF.

The chain combines TRBV7-9 with TRBJ1-2; TRBD1 agrees at 12 bases. With V trimmed by 3 bases and J by 8 bases, 7 bases remained unmatched. This CDR3 has 15 residues. Germline values: CDR1 SEHNR, CDR2 FQNEAQ (reference sequence). Written as DNA, the CDR3 is TGTGCCAGCAGCTTCCCGGGACAGGGGGCCGGGGGCTACACCTTC. Translated, it gives CASSFPGQGAGGYTF.

The chain employs TRBV7-9 and TRBJ1-1; a weak D match, TRBD1 (5 bases). Germline V gives CDR1 SEHNR, CDR2 FQNEAQ (reference sequence). Between the trimmed V and J ends, which lost 2 bases and 5 bases, there was a span of 18 bases. The CDR3 spans 16 residues. The CDR3 sequence: CASSLTGGSSGTEAFF. Written as DNA, the CDR3 is TGTGCCAGCAGCTTAACGGGGGGATCTTCAGGTACTGAAGCTTTCTTT.

This sequence joins TRBV5-6 and TRBJ1-2; TRBD1 is a possible D gene (5 bases). The CDR3 runs 15 residues. The germline CDR1 and CDR2 sequences are SGHDT and YYEEEE. V shed 1 base and J shed 4 bases, with 14 bases lying between them. The CDR3, as DNA: TGTGCCAGCAGCTTGAACCCCAGGGAGGCCTATGGCTACACCTTC. This translates into CASSLNPREAYGYTF.

This chain connects TRBV6-1 to TRBJ1-3; 9 positions agree with TRBD1. V lost 3 bases and J lost 4; bases outside the gene matches: 7. The CDR3 runs 16 residues. Germline CDR1 and CDR2: MNHNS and SASEGT. In nucleotides, the CDR3 is TGTGCCAGCAGTGATTCAACAGGGGGCCTCGGAAACACCATATATTTT. Encoded protein: CASSDSTGGLGNTIYF.

The chain employs TRBV18 and TRBJ2-7; 7 positions match TRBD2. Germline-derived CDR1 and CDR2 are KGHSH and LQKENI. The CDR3 is 15 amino acids. The junction had 11 bases not matched to a gene; V was cut back by 3 bases and J by 6 bases. CDR3 amino acids: CASSPQDIPGGEQYF. CDR3 in DNA: TGTGCCAGCTCACCCCAGGACATACCGGGGGGCGAGCAGTACTTC.

V usage is TRBV4-2 and J usage is TRBJ1-2; D unclear. Trimming cost V 4 bases and J 4 bases, with 13 bases left between them. Per the germline V gene, CDR1 is LGHNA and CDR2 is YNFKEQ. The CDR3 has 14 residues. CDR3 in amino acids: CASSLEPGVYGYTF. CDR3 DNA: TGTGCCAGCAGCCTTGAACCGGGAGTCTATGGCTACACCTTC.

The chain joins TRBV6-5 to TRBJ2-1; D might be TRBD2 (5 bases). CDR1 MNHEY and CDR2 SVGAGI come from the germline V gene. Trimming took 6 bases from V and 6 from J, leaving 6 bases between them. This CDR3 region has 11 residues. CDR3 in DNA: TGTGCCAGCAGAGCGGTCAATGAGCAGTTCTTC. As protein: CASRAVNEQFF.

The chain recombines TRBV5-1 with TRBJ1-5; D is possibly TRBD1 (5 bases). CDR1 SGHRS and CDR2 YFSETQ come from the germline V gene. The CDR3 sequence is 15 residues long. V was cut by 0 bases and J by 4 bases, with 11 bases left in between. CDR3 bases: TGCGCCAGCAGCTTGGCAGGAGGGGAAAATCAGCCCCAGCATTTT. Protein sequence: CASSLAGGENQPQHF.

The chain uses TRBV5-6 and TRBJ1-6; 10 bases align to TRBD1. Germline V gives CDR1 SGHDT, CDR2 YYEEEE. V gave up 4 bases and J gave up 8 bases; unmatched junction bases: 6. The CDR3 loop spans 15 amino acids. This CDR3 is CASSRLGQGDSPLHF. DNA for the CDR3: TGTGCCAGCAGCCGGCTCGGACAGGGGGATTCACCCCTCCACTTT. Using reference TRBV5-6 and TRBJ1-6 for the parts outside the CDR3, the full variable domain is DAGVTQSPTHLIKTRGQQVTLRCSPKSGHDTVSWYQQALGQGPQFIFQYYEEEERQRGNFPDRFSGHQFPNYSSELNVNALLLGDSALYLCASSRLGQGDSPLHFGNGTRLTVT.

This chain joins TRBV9 and TRBJ2-3; the match to TRBD2 covers 13 bases. The CDR3 is made up of 15 amino acids. J lost 8 bases, V lost 4 bases, and 7 bases had no gene match. Germline V gene data show CDR1 as SGDLS and CDR2 as YYNGEE. CDR3 in amino acids: CASSQTSGGAGTQYF. DNA for the CDR3: TGTGCCAGCAGCCAAACTAGCGGGGGGGCAGGTACGCAGTATTTT.